The present T cell receptor beta chain was sequenced within a study of T cells in Graves' hyperthyroidism and ophthalmopathy (dated 2019 in TCRdb). As for the study more broadly: Peripheral blood samples were taken at initial diagnosis, before any treatment was given. Whether ophthalmopathy could be predicted prospectively was tested in an independent validation cohort made up of roughly 19 hyperthyroidism patients plus 17 patients who later progressed to ophthalmopathy. TCR Vbeta CDR3 sequencing of some 140 peripheral blood samples (approximately 44 ophthalmopathy, around 80 hyperthyroidism and some 17 progressor patients) is reported in the paper. The 100 discovery patients were randomly divided into training and test sets at a 7:3 ratio. Once sampling was done, hyperthyroidism patients were given methimazole at a starting dose of 30 mg daily, whereas ophthalmopathy patients were given high-dose intravenous methylprednisolone. The study also compared thyroid tissue and blood T-cell repertoires from roughly six Graves' hyperthyroidism patients. A discovery cohort of 95 to 100 patients, approximately 44 with Graves' ophthalmopathy and more than 55 with stable Graves' hyperthyroidism, was used to find distinguishing TCR V-J signatures.

Graves' hyperthyroidism was defined as stable when no progression to ophthalmopathy occurred over 18 months of follow-up. The hyperthyroidism patients were between 18 and 65 years old and newly diagnosed, with a disease duration of less than 2 months. The study excluded patients with uncontrolled infections, other autoimmune diseases, pregnancy or lactation. Clinical symptoms, serum thyroxine and TRAb, thyroid ultrasound, and orbital computed tomography formed the basis for the diagnoses. PBMCs were separated from approximately 10 ml of fresh peripheral blood using Ficoll-Paque density gradient centrifugation. Total RNA was extracted with Trizol reagent, and quality was checked on an Agilent 2100 Bioanalyzer. At least ten counts were recorded for this clonotype. No cognate antigen has been identified for it. No much larger clone exists at a distance of one base, and base qualities are not known. CDR1 and CDR2, per the germline V gene (reference sequence), are MNHEY and SMNVEV. From the cysteine through the phenylalanine, the CDR3 covers 11 amino acids. Here the CDR3 DNA is all that survives: 33 bases in frame from base 1. The junction carries 3 bases between V and J, which are trimmed by 0 bases and 6 bases respectively.

The research as a whole found: Sample size was not statistically predetermined, and investigators were not blinded to group allocation. Most expanded thyroid clonotypes (frequency above 0.001) were also found in blood, which suggests that blood repertoires may mirror thyroid immune responses. During validation, the model predicted progression to ophthalmopathy a median of around 6 months ahead of onset, with 70.59% sensitivity and roughly 75% specificity. A model built on a 13 V-J signature distinguished ophthalmopathy from stable hyperthyroidism, reaching around 90% sensitivity and approximately 83% specificity in cross-validation and 80%/75% in testing.

Amplification of TCR beta CDR3 regions was carried out from RNA transcripts. For the first round of RT-PCR on the TCR CDR3, the HTBI primer set was used together with the Qiagen OneStep RT-PCR kit. Libraries were constructed in a second round of multiplex PCR, after which size selection and purification were carried out. Sequencing of the libraries was done on an Illumina HiSeq2000 using paired-end 100 bp reads. From the authors' description of their analysis: SOAPnuke was used to process the raw data, with reads discarded if the reads contained adapters or uncalled bases, had a mean Phred below 15, or lacked an exact constant-primer or identifier match. COPE v1.2.5 was used to merge the high-quality paired reads, and each unique nucleotide sequence was defined as a clonotype. MiTCR v1.1 was used to align the clonotypes against IMGT TRBV, TRBD and TRBJ reference segments. Analysis was restricted to V-J combinations with a frequency above 0.0001, which covered roughly 99% of repertoires. A TCS score was defined as the ratio of F50 (clonal expansion) to E x V (chaos), with BLOSUM62-based TCRdist applied between CDR3 peptides within each V-J. Welch's t-statistics and random forest reduced around 550 V-J features to 10 to 15, which were used in a naive Bayes classifier (R e1071). TCRdb itself trimmed the public reads at Q25 with fastp, ran MiXCR and retained productive beta chains. Every entry covers one CDR3 protein and lists the most common genes and DNA from its rows. These V and J calls rely on TCRdb rather than the paper's analysis. Present in this sample are hundreds of thousands of distinct CDR3 sequences, 15% to 20% of which were seen just once. Of the sample, around 4% is held by the ten largest clones.

The sequenced sample consisted of blood. This clonotype was sampled from a woman aged 25 to 39 with Graves' hyperthyroidism. Recombination linked TRBV27 to TRBJ2-7; a confident D gene designation cannot be given. At the DNA level, the sequence is TGTGCCAGCAGTTTATCAGTCGAGCAGTACTTC. Its protein product is CASSLSVEQYF.